The 27 T cell receptor beta chains listed next were all sequenced from one sample in a study of OX40 agonist ivuxolimab in advanced cancers. The method was immunoSEQ multiplex PCR; TCRdb's version includes in-frame clones alone and lacks a portion of them. The sample comprises around 100,000 clones, over 75% of which are singletons, and around 0.16% rests with the top ten. Sequencing was performed on CD4+ or CD8+ T cells sorted from blood, taken in a trial of the OX40 agonist ivuxolimab. These receptors all stem from an adult with an advanced solid tumor such as melanoma, head and neck, liver or kidney cancer.

The J gene is TRBJ1-2, the V gene TRBV6-5; TRBD1 agrees at 8 bases. V shed 1 base, J shed 4 bases, and the junction held 8 bases outside the gene matches. CDR1 MNHEY and CDR2 SVGAGI come from the germline V gene. The CDR3 is 16 residues long. CDR3 amino acids: CASSYLQGARGYGYTF. CDR3 bases: TGTGCCAGCAGTTACTTGCAGGGGGCCCGAGGCTATGGCTACACCTTC.

The V call is TRBV5-4, the J call TRBJ1-2; D ambiguous. Per the germline V gene, CDR1 is SGHNT and CDR2 is YYREEE (reference sequence). This CDR3 is 12 amino acids long. Trimming took 4 bases from V and 8 from J, leaving 12 bases between them. The CDR3 is CASSPWTGGYTF. For the CDR3, the DNA is TGTGCCAGCAGCCCCTGGACGGGCGGCTACACCTTC.

The rearrangement links TRBV6-1 to TRBJ2-1; D unresolved. Looked up from germline, CDR1 is MNHNS and CDR2 is SASEGT. The CDR3 runs to 13 residues. Trimming left V 6 bases short and J 6 bases short, with 12 bases between. The CDR3 here is CASSRFSSNEQFF. The CDR3 nucleotides read TGTGCCAGCAGCCGTTTTAGCAGCAATGAGCAGTTCTTC.

The V call is TRBV10-1, the J call TRBJ2-1; D gene ambiguous. The CDR3 loop spans 12 amino acids. V was pared by 6 bases and J by 5 bases, with 8 bases between. From germline, CDR1 is WNHNN and CDR2 SYGVQD (reference sequence). The CDR3 loop is CASSGPNNEQFF. CDR3 bases: TGCGCCAGCAGCGGACCGAACAATGAGCAGTTCTTC.

The rearrangement joins TRBV7-3 to TRBJ2-1; 7 positions match TRBD2. The CDR3 is 15 amino acids. Looked up from germline, CDR1 is SGHTA and CDR2 is FQGTGA. V shed 5 bases, J shed 2 bases, and the junction held 6 bases outside the gene matches. CDR3 loop: CASSLAVGTYNEQFF. For the CDR3, the DNA is TGTGCCAGCAGCCTAGCGGTGGGCACCTACAATGAGCAGTTCTTC.

The chain combines TRBV4-2 with TRBJ2-5, with 7 bases lining up with TRBD1. The CDR3 spans 14 residues. The germline V gene encodes CDR1 LGHNA and CDR2 YNFKEQ. With V trimmed by 4 bases and J by 2 bases, 4 bases remained unmatched. The CDR3 loop reads CASSPQGQQETQYF. DNA for the CDR3: TGTGCCAGCAGCCCTCAGGGACAGCAAGAGACCCAGTACTTC.

This clone was observed a handful of times. The chain employs TRBV2 and TRBJ1-5; a possible D gene is TRBD1 (5 bases). The CDR3 runs 15 residues. V lost 8 bases and J 1 base, leaving 15 bases between the germline ends. CDR1 and CDR2 (germline): SNHLY, FYNNEI. CDR3 amino acids: CASRGGKGSNQPQHF. The DNA for the CDR3 is TGTGCCAGCCGGGGGGGAAAGGGAAGCAATCAGCCCCAGCATTTT.

The rearrangement joins TRBV7-9 to TRBJ1-2, with TRBD1 identical over 8 bases. CDR1 SEHNR and CDR2 FQNEAQ come from the germline V gene (reference sequence). The CDR3 is 14 amino acids. J gave up 8 bases and V 1 base, and 6 bases lay outside the gene matches. CDR3 amino acids: CASSLGQGARGYTF. The CDR3 DNA is TGTGCCAGCAGCTTAGGCCAGGGGGCGAGAGGCTACACCTTC.

A single count supports this clone. This chain uses TRBV6-5 with TRBJ2-1; D is possibly TRBD2 (6 bases). V was shortened by 4 bases and J by 5 bases, with 12 bases between the two germline ends. The CDR3 extends over 14 amino acids. From germline, CDR1 is MNHEY and CDR2 SVGAGI. The CDR3 spells CASSFFGRDNEQFF. CDR3 sequence (DNA): TGTGCCAGCAGTTTCTTCGGGAGAGACAATGAGCAGTTCTTC.

This clone appeared once. The rearrangement links TRBV30 to TRBJ2-7, with D perhaps matching TRBD1 or TRBD2 (5 bases each). Germline V gene lookup returns CDR1 GTSNPN and CDR2 SVGIG (reference sequence). Deletions cut 5 bases from V and 3 bases from J, with 11 bases between. The CDR3 is made up of 12 amino acids. CDR3 protein: CAWLGTHYEQYF. CDR3 nucleotides: TGTGCCTGGTTGGGGACCCACTACGAGCAGTACTTC.

This chain uses TRBV2 with TRBJ1-5; D uncertain. V shed 4 bases and J shed 0 bases, with 7 bases lying between them. The CDR3 totals 14 residues. Germline CDR1 reads SNHLY; CDR2 reads FYNNEI. The DNA for the CDR3 is TGTGCCAGCAGTGTAGGGCTTAGCAATCAGCCCCAGCATTTT. It encodes CASSVGLSNQPQHF.

J is TRBJ2-2 and V is TRBV5-1; TRBD2 agrees at 10 bases. V dropped 5 bases and J dropped 0; count of bases not matched to a gene: 4. There are 16 residues in the CDR3. The germline V gene has CDR1 SGHRS and CDR2 YFSETQ. The CDR3 bases are TGCGCCAGCAGGGTAACTAGCGGGGCGAACACCGGGGAGCTGTTTTTT. Its protein is CASRVTSGANTGELFF.

This clone was counted a single time. This chain joins TRBV19 and TRBJ1-6, with TRBD1 matching 7 bases. V shed 2 bases, J shed 7 bases, and the junction held 8 bases outside the gene matches. The germline gives CDR1 LNHDA, CDR2 SQIVND (reference sequence). This CDR3 has 16 residues. The CDR3 region is CASSILFRDSNSPLHF. In DNA form, the CDR3 reads TGTGCCAGTAGTATACTTTTCCGGGACAGCAATTCACCCCTCCACTTT. Based on the CDR3 plus reference TRBV19 and TRBJ1-6, the full variable domain is DGGITQSPKYLFRKEGQNVTLSCEQNLNHDAMYWYRQDPGQGLRLIYYSQIVNDFQKGDIAEGYSVSREKKESFPLTVTSAQKNPTAFYLCASSILFRDSNSPLHFGNGTRLTVT.

The rearrangement joins TRBV7-2 to TRBJ2-5; 11 bases are a match to TRBD1. Germline V gives CDR1 SGHTA, CDR2 FQGNSA. The CDR3 has 16 amino acids. J lost 3 bases, V lost 3 bases, and 6 bases had no gene match. CDR3 coding DNA: TGTGCCAGCAGCTTCTCACCGGGACAGGGGGAAGAGACCCAGTACTTC. Encoded protein: CASSFSPGQGEETQYF.

The sample holds one count of this clone. The chain links TRBV30 to TRBJ2-7; D is uncertain. V was cut by 3 bases and J by 6 bases, with 12 bases left in between. The CDR3 runs to 12 residues. CDR1 and CDR2 (germline): GTSNPN, SVGIG (reference sequence). CDR3 DNA: TGTGCCTGGAGGGCTCCATGGGGCGAGCAGTACTTC. Translated: CAWRAPWGEQYF.

The chain has TRBV7-9 and TRBJ2-5, with D maybe TRBD2 (6 bases). The germline CDR1 and CDR2 sequences are SEHNR and FQNEAQ (reference sequence). CDR3 length equals 13 residues. The V end lost 5 bases, the J end lost 5 bases, and 12 bases lay between the germline ends. The CDR3 nucleotides are TGTGCCAGCAGCCCGGGGGTCTGGGAGACCCAGTACTTC. Its protein is CASSPGVWETQYF. Combining the CDR3 with reference TRBV7-9 and TRBJ2-5 gives the whole variable domain DTGVSQNPRHKITKRGQNVTFRCDPISEHNRLYWYRQTLGQGPEFLTYFQNEAQLEKSRLLSDRFSAERPKGSFSTLEIQRTEQGDSAMYLCASSPGVWETQYFGPGTRLLVL.

The chain joins TRBV6-1 to TRBJ1-1, with unresolved D. There are 13 residues in the CDR3. Deletions cut 3 bases from V and 2 bases from J, with 7 bases between. Germline assignment: CDR1 MNHNS and CDR2 SASEGT. This chain's CDR3 is CASSETPNTEAFF. CDR3 DNA sequence: TGTGCCAGCAGTGAGACTCCCAACACTGAAGCTTTCTTT.

The chain has TRBV11-3 and TRBJ2-1; 7 nucleotides align to TRBD2. With 1 base clipped from V and 2 bases from J, the junction kept 2 bases outside the gene matches. CDR3 length: 15 amino acids. Germline V gene sequence: CDR1 SGHNT, CDR2 YENEEA. This CDR3 reads CASSLASGAYNEQFF. For the CDR3, the DNA is TGTGCCAGCAGCTTAGCTAGCGGAGCCTACAATGAGCAGTTCTTC.

The chain combines TRBV27 with TRBJ2-7; the D gene is possibly TRBD2 (6 bases). The V and J ends lost 8 bases and 0 bases respectively, with 14 bases between them. Germline CDR1 and CDR2: MNHEY and SMNVEV (reference sequence). This CDR3 region has 14 residues. CDR3 residues: CASGTGTSSYEQYF. CDR3 coding DNA: TGTGCCAGCGGTACCGGGACTTCCTCCTACGAGCAGTACTTC.

The J gene is TRBJ1-1, the V gene TRBV5-1; D gene uncertain. Trimming cost V 7 bases and J 2 bases, with 15 bases left between them. The V gene's germline CDR1 is SGHRS and CDR2 YFSETQ. This CDR3 contains 14 residues. The CDR3 sequence: CASQISNTNTEAFF. The CDR3, as DNA: TGCGCCAGCCAAATATCCAACACCAACACTGAAGCTTTCTTT.

This chain joins TRBV21-1 and TRBJ2-7. TRBV21-1 is recorded as a pseudogene. This CDR3 spans 11 amino acids. This CDR3 is CASSKPNEQYF. CDR3 sequence (DNA): TGTGCCAGCAGCAAGCCCAACGAGCAGTACTTC.

The chain couples TRBV7-6 to TRBJ1-3, with D possibly matching TRBD1 (6 bases). The CDR3 has 16 residues. Trimming removed 1 base from V and 0 bases from J, with 10 bases in between. CDR1 SGHVS and CDR2 FNYEAQ come from the germline V gene. The CDR3 loop reads CASSLGGPASGNTIYF. CDR3 nucleotides: TGTGCCAGCAGCTTAGGGGGGCCAGCCTCTGGAAACACCATATATTTT.

V is TRBV28 and J is TRBJ2-1; 8 bases map to TRBD2. Germline V gene lookup returns CDR1 MDHEN and CDR2 SYDVKM. This CDR3 comprises 16 residues. V trimming: 5 bases; J trimming: 4 bases; junction bases outside the gene matches: 10. CDR3 amino acids: CASSPSGPRVYNEQFF. The DNA of the CDR3 is TGTGCCAGCAGTCCTAGCGGGCCAAGGGTTTACAATGAGCAGTTCTTC. The full variable domain, completed using reference TRBV28 and TRBJ2-1, is DVKVTQSSRYLVKRTGEKVFLECVQDMDHENMFWYRQDPGLGLRLIYFSYDVKMKEKGDIPEGYSVSREKKERFSLILESASTNQTSMYLCASSPSGPRVYNEQFFGPGTRLTVL.

The chain joins TRBV27 to TRBJ1-1, with TRBD1 as a possible D gene (6 bases). The CDR3 contains 16 residues. Trimming removed 5 bases at V and 4 bases at J, with 20 bases between. Germline V lookup: CDR1 MNHEY, CDR2 SMNVEV (reference sequence). The CDR3, as DNA: TGTGCCAGCAGTCCCCTCGGTTGGGGCAGGGGCACTGAAGCTTTCTTT. Its translation is CASSPLGWGRGTEAFF.

This chain uses TRBV5-8 with TRBJ2-3, with 9 bases aligning to TRBD1. V shed 2 bases and J 2 bases; nucleotides not matched to a gene: 6. The CDR3 has 16 amino acids. CDR1 is SGHTS, CDR2 YDEGEE, per germline. The CDR3 DNA reads TGTGCCAGCAGCTTTGGCACAGGGGGCGACACAGATACGCAGTATTTT. Its protein is CASSFGTGGDTDTQYF. The variable domain in full, with the rest retrieved from reference TRBV5-8 and TRBJ2-3, is EAGVTQSPTHLIKTRGQQATLRCSPISGHTSVYWYQQALGLGLQFLLWYDEGEERNRGNFPPRFSGRQFPNYSSELNVNALELEDSALYLCASSFGTGGDTDTQYFGPGTRLTVL.

V gene TRBV5-1 combines with J gene TRBJ2-7, with TRBD1 as a possible D gene (5 bases). V was clipped by 4 bases and J by 2 bases, with 16 bases between them. CDR1 is SGHRS, CDR2 YFSETQ, per germline. The CDR3 has 15 amino acids. The CDR3 here is CASSPTSAGPYEQYF. The CDR3 nucleotides are TGCGCCAGCAGCCCCACTTCGGCAGGGCCCTACGAGCAGTACTTC.

Turning to this clone: Other DNA sequences of this sample code for an identical CDR3. This chain uses TRBV5-1 with TRBJ2-3, with 8 bases fitting TRBD2. Germline CDR1 and CDR2: SGHRS and YFSETQ. Trimming took 2 bases from V and 0 from J; bases not matched to a gene: 2. This CDR3 has 15 residues. The CDR3 reads CASSLASGSTDTQYF. In nucleotides, the CDR3 is TGCGCCAGCAGCTTAGCTAGCGGGAGCACAGATACGCAGTATTTT. Combining the CDR3 with reference TRBV5-1 and TRBJ2-3 gives the whole variable domain KAGVTQTPRYLIKTRGQQVTLSCSPISGHRSVSWYQQTPGQGLQFLFEYFSETQRNKGNFPGRFSGRQFSNSRSEMNVSTLELGDSALYLCASSLASGSTDTQYFGPGTRLTVL.